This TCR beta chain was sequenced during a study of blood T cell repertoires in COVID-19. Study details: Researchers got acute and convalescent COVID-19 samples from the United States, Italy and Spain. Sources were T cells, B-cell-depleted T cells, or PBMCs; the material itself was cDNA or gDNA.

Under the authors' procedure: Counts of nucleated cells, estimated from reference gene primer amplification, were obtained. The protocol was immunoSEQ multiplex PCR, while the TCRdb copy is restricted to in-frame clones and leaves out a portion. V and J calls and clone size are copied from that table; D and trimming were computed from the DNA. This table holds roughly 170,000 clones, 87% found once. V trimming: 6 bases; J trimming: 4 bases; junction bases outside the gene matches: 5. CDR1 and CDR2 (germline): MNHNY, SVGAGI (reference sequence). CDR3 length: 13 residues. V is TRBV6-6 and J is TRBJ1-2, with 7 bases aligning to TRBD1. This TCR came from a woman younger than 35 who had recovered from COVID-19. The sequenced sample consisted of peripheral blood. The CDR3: CASSTGAGYGYTF. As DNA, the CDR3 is TGTGCCAGCAGCACAGGGGCGGGCTATGGCTACACCTTC.